This T cell receptor beta chain was profiled in a study of early T cells in non-severe SARS-CoV-2 infection. Study details: Chains were unpaired, as sequencing was done on bulk RNA from unsorted whole blood. The study's findings and limits: Comparison of clonotypes with VDJdb favored anti-spike CD8 responses while missing private and CD4 specificities.

The library protocol tagged individual cDNA molecules with unique molecular identifiers. In TCRdb, the 5' RACE reads were re-called with MiXCR into one record per CDR3 protein. The top ten hold 3% to 3.5% of the sample, which has 80,000 or so distinct CDR3 sequences, about 14% seen once. Trimming cost V 5 bases and J 7 bases, with 21 bases left between them. Germline values: CDR1 SGHAT, CDR2 FQNNGV. The CDR3 sequence is 16 residues long. This clonotype was counted many times. Its specificity is unknown. This receptor was identified in an adult who was a healthcare worker with PCR-confirmed SARS-CoV-2 infection or an uninfected control (not recorded which). The chain recombines TRBV11-2 with TRBJ2-1; D gene ambiguous. The sequenced material came from whole blood. The CDR3 DNA reads as TGTGCCAGCAGCCGTTCCGGACCCCGGTTCGGGAATGAGCAGTTCTTC. It codes for CASSRSGPRFGNEQFF.